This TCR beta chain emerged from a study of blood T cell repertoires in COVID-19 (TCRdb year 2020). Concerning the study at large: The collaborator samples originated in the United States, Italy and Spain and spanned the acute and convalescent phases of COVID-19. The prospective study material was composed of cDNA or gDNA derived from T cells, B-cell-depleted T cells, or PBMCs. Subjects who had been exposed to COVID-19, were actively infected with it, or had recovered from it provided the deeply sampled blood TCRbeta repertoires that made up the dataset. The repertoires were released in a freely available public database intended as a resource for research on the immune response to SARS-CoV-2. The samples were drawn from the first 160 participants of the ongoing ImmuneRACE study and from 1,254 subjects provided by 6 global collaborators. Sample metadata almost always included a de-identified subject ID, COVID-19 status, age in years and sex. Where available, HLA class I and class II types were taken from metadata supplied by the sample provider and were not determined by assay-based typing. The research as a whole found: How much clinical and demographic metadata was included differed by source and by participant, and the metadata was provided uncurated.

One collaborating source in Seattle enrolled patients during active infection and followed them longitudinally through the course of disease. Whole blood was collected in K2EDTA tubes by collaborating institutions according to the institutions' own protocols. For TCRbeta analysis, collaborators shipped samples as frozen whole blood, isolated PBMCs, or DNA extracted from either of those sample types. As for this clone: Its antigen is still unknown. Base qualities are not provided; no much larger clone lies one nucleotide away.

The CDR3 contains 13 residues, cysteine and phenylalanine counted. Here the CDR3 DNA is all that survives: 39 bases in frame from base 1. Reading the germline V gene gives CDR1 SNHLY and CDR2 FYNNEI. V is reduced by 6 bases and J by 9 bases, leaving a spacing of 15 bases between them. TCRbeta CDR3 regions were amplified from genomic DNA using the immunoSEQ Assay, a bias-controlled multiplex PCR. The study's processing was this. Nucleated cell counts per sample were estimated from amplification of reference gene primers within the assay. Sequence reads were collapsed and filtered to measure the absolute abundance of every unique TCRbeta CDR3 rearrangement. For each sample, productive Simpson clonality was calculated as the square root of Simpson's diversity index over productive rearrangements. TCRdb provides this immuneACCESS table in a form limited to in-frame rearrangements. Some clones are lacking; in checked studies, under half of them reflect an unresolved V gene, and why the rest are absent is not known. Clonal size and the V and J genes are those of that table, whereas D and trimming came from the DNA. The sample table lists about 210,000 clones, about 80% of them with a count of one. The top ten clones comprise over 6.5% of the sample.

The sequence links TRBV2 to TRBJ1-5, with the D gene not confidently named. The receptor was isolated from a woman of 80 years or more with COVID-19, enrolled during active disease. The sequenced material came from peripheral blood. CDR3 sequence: CASSLPGEWPQHF. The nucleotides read TGTGCCAGCAGCCTCCCGGGAGAGTGGCCCCAGCATTTT.